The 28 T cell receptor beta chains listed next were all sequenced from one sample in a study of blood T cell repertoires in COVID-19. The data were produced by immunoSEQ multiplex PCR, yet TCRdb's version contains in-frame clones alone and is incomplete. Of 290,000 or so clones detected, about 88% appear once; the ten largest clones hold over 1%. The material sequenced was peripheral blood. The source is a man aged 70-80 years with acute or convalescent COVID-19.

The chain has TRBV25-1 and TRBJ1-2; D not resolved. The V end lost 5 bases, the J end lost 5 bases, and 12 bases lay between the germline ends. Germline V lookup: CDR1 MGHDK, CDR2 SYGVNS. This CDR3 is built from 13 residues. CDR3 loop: CASSLTGYYGYTF. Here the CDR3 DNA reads TGTGCCAGCAGTCTCACGGGATATTATGGCTACACCTTC.

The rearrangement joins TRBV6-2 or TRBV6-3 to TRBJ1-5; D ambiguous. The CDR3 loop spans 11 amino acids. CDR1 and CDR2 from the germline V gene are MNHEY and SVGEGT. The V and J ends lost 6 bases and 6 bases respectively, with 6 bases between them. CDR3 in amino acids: CASSTGQPQHF. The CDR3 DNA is TGTGCCAGCAGCACTGGTCAGCCCCAGCATTTT.

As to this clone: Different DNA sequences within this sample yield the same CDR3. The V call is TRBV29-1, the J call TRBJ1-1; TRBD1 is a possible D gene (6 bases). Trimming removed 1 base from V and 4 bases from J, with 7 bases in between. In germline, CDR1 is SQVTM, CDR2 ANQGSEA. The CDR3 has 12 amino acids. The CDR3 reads CSVEGGGTEAFF. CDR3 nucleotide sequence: TGCAGCGTTGAAGGAGGGGGCACTGAAGCTTTCTTT.

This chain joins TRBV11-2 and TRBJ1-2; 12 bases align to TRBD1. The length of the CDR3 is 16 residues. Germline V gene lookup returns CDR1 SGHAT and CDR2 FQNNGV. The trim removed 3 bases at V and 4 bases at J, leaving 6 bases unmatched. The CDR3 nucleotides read TGTGCCAGCAGCTTGGGACAGGGGGCGGTTCGCTATGGCTACACCTTC. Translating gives CASSLGQGAVRYGYTF.

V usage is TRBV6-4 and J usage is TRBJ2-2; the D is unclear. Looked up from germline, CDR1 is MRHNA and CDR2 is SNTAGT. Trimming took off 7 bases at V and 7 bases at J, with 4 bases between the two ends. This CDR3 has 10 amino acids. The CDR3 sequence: CASNRGELFF. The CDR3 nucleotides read TGTGCCAGCAATCGCGGGGAGCTGTTTTTT.

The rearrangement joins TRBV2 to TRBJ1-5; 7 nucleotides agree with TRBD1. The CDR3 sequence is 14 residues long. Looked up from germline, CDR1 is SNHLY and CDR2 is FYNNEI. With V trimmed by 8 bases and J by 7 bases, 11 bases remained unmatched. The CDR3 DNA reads TGTGCCAGCTCCTTAGGAGCAGGGGGACAGCCCCAGCATTTT. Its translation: CASSLGAGGQPQHF.

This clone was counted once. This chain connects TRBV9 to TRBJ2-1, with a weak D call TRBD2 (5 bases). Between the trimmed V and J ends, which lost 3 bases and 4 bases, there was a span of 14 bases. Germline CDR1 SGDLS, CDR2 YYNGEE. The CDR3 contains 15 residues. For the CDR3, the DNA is TGTGCCAGCAGCGATGAGGGCTCTCGGTACAATGAGCAGTTCTTC. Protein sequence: CASSDEGSRYNEQFF.

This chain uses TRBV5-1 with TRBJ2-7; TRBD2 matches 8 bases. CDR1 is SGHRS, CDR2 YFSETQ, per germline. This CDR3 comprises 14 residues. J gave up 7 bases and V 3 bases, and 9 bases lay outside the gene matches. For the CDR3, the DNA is TGCGCCAGCAGCTCCCGGACTAGCCCGGGGGAGCAGTACTTC. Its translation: CASSSRTSPGEQYF.

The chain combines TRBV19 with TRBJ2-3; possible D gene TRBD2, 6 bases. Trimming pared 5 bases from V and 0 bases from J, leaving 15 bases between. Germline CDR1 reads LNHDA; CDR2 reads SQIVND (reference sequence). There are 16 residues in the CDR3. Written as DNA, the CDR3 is TGTGCCAGTAGTCCCGGGACTTTCCCTAGCACAGATACGCAGTATTTT. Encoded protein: CASSPGTFPSTDTQYF.

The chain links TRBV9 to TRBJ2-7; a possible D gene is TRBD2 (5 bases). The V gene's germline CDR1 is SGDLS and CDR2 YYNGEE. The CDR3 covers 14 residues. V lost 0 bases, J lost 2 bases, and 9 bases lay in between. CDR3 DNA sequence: TGTGCCAGCAGCGTAGGTCCAGCGGCCTACGAGCAGTACTTC. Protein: CASSVGPAAYEQYF.

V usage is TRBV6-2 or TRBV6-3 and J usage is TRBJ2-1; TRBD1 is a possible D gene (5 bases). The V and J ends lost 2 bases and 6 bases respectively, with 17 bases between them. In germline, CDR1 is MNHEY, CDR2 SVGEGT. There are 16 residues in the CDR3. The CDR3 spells CASSYQGFRVRNEQFF. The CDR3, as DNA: TGTGCCAGCAGTTACCAGGGTTTCAGGGTTCGCAATGAGCAGTTCTTC.

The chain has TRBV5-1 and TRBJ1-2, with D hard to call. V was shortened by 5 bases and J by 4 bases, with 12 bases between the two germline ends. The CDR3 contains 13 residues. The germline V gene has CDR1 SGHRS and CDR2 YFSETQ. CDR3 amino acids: CASRPSEFYGYTF. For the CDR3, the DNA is TGCGCCAGCAGGCCGAGCGAATTCTATGGCTACACCTTC.

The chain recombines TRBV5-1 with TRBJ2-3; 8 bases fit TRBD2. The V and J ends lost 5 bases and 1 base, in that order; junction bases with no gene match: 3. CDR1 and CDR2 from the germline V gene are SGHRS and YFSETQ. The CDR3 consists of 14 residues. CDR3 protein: CASSAAGGTDTQYF. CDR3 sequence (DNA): TGCGCCAGCAGTGCAGCGGGGGGCACAGATACGCAGTATTTT.

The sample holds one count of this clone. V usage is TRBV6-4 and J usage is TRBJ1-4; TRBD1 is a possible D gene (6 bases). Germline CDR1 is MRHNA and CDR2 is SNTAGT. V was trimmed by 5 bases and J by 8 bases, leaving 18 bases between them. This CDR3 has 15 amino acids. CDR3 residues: CASSRFYRDGEKLFF. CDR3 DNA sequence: TGTGCCAGCAGTCGCTTTTACAGGGATGGAGAAAAACTGTTTTTT.

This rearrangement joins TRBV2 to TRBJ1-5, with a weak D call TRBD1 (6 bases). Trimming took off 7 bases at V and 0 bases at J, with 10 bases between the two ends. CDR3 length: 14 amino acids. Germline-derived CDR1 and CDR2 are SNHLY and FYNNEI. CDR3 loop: CASKTGPSNQPQHF. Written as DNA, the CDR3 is TGTGCCAGCAAAACAGGGCCTAGCAATCAGCCCCAGCATTTT.

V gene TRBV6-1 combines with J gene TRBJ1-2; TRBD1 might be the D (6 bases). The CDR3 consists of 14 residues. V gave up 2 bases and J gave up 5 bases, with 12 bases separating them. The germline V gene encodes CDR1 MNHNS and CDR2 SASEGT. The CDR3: CASSENGGDYGYTF. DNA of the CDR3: TGTGCCAGCAGTGAAAATGGGGGCGATTATGGCTACACCTTC.

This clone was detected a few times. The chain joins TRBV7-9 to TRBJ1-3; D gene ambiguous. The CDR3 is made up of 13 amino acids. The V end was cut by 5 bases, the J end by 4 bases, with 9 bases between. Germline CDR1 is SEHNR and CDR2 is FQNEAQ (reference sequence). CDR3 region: CASSLNSGNTIYF. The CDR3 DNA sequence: TGTGCCAGCAGCCTCAATAGCGGAAACACCATATATTTT.

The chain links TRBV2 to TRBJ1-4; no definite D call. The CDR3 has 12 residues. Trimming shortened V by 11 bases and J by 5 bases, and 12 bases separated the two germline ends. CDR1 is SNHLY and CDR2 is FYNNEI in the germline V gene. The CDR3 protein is CASSRENEKLFF. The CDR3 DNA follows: TGTGCCTCAAGCCGGGAGAATGAAAAACTGTTTTTT.

The CDR3 DNA sequence: TGTGCCAGCAGCTTAGGTGGGACAGGGAACTATGGCTACACCTTC. It codes for CASSLGGTGNYGYTF. The V gene is TRBV7-9, the J gene TRBJ1-2, with 9 positions matching TRBD1. From germline, CDR1 is SEHNR and CDR2 FQNEAQ (reference sequence). This CDR3 contains 15 residues. Unmatched junction bases numbered 2, after V lost 1 base and J lost 2 bases.

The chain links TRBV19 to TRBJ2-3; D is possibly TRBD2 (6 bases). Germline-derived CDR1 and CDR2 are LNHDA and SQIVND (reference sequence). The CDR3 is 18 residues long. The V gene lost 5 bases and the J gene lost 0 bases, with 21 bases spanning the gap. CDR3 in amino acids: CASSSKAGTHSSTDTQYF. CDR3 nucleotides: TGTGCCAGTAGTTCTAAGGCCGGGACTCACTCTAGCACAGATACGCAGTATTTT. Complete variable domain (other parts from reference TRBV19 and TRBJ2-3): DGGITQSPKYLFRKEGQNVTLSCEQNLNHDAMYWYRQDPGQGLRLIYYSQIVNDFQKGDIAEGYSVSREKKESFPLTVTSAQKNPTAFYLCASSSKAGTHSSTDTQYFGPGTRLTVL.

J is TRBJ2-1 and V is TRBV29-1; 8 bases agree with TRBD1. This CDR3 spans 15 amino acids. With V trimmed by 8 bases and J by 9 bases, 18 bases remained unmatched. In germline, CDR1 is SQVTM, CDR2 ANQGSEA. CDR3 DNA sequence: TGCAGCTCGGAAGGGGCAGGGGACAGGATTCTTGAGCAGTTCTTC. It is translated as CSSEGAGDRILEQFF.

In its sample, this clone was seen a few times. CDR3: CASSTRQGSGYTF. CDR3 DNA sequence: TGTGCCAGCAGTACTAGACAGGGGAGTGGCTACACCTTC. V is TRBV6-2 or TRBV6-3 and J is TRBJ1-2; the match to TRBD1 covers 8 bases. CDR3 length equals 13 residues. In germline, CDR1 is MNHEY, CDR2 SVGEGT. The junction had 6 bases not matched to a gene; V was cut back by 5 bases and J by 7 bases.

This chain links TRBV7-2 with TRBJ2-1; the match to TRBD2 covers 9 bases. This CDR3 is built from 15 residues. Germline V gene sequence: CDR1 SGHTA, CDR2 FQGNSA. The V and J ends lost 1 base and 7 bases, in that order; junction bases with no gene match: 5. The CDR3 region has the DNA TGTGCCAGCAGCTTAGTTGCGGGAGGGGTAAATGAGCAGTTCTTC. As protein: CASSLVAGGVNEQFF.

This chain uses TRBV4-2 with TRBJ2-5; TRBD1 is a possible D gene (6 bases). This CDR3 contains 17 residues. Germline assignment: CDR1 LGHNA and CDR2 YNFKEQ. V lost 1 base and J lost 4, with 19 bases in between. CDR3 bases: TGTGCCAGCAGCCAAGGGACTCAGGGGCTGATCGGAGAGACCCAGTACTTC. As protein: CASSQGTQGLIGETQYF.

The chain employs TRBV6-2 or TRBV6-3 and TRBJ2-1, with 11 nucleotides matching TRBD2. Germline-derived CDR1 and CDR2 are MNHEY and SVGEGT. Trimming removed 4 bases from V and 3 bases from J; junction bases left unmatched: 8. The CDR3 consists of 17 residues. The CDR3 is CASSSPKTSGVYNEQFF. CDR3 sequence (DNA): TGTGCCAGCAGTTCTCCTAAGACTAGCGGGGTCTACAATGAGCAGTTCTTC.

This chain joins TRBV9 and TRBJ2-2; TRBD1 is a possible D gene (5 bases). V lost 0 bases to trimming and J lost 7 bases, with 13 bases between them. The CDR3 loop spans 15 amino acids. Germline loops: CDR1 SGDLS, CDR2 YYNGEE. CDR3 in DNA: TGTGCCAGCAGCGTAGGACATGGGCAGGGCGGGGAGCTGTTTTTT. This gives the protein CASSVGHGQGGELFF.

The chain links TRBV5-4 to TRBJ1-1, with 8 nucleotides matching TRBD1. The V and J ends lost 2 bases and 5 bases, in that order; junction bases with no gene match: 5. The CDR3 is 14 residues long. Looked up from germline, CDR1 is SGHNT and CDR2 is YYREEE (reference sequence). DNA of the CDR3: TGTGCCAGCAGCTTCGGACAGGGTTGGACTGAAGCTTTCTTT. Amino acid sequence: CASSFGQGWTEAFF.

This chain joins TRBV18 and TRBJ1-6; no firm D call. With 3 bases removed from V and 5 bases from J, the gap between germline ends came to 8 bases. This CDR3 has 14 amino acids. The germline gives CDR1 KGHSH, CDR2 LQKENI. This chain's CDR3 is CASSPVSDNSPLHF. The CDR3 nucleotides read TGTGCCAGCTCACCGGTTAGCGATAATTCACCCCTCCACTTT.